One sample yielded the 24 T cell receptor beta chains listed below, sequenced in a study of T cell repertoires in cytomegalovirus infection. TCRdb re-called the reads through MiXCR, storing one row per CDR3 protein. The table lists roughly 190,000 distinct CDR3 sequences, 8% to 10% of them singletons. Sequencing was done on a sample of PBMCs. Source of these receptors: a human donor in good health (CMV status not recorded). Some clones in this sample may be carry-over from other donors' samples.

This clonotype was observed a handful of times. J is TRBJ2-2 and V is TRBV3-1, with 9 bases lining up with TRBD1. Germline values: CDR1 LGHDT, CDR2 YNNKEL (reference sequence). The CDR3 runs to 16 residues. The junction had 7 bases not matched to a gene; V was cut back by 4 bases and J by 4 bases. Here the CDR3 reads CASSRVTGGSTGELFF. The DNA for the CDR3 is TGTGCCAGCAGCCGCGTGACAGGGGGTTCCACCGGGGAGCTGTTTTTT.

This clonotype was observed at least ten times. The V and J genes are TRBV19 and TRBJ2-5; 13 bases fit TRBD2. Germline trimming cut 4 bases from V and 3 bases from J; bases unmatched to any gene: 5. The CDR3 loop spans 16 amino acids. Germline CDR1 LNHDA, CDR2 SQIVND (reference sequence). This CDR3 is CASSTRGTSGEETQYF. CDR3 nucleotides: TGTGCCAGTAGTACTCGAGGGACTAGCGGGGAAGAGACCCAGTACTTC.

The chain combines TRBV14 with TRBJ2-5, with TRBD1 identical over 8 bases. Trimming cost V 5 bases and J 7 bases; bases outside gene matches: 9. The germline V gene encodes CDR1 SGHDN and CDR2 FVKESK. The CDR3 is 14 amino acids. The CDR3 loop reads CASSTDRAFGTQYF. Written as DNA, the CDR3 is TGTGCCAGCAGCACGGACAGGGCTTTTGGGACCCAGTACTTC.

The V and J genes are TRBV29-1 and TRBJ2-1, with D perhaps TRBD1 or TRBD2 (5 bases each). This CDR3 has 15 residues. The ends were cut back, 6 bases at V and 1 base at J, with 16 bases in the middle. Germline CDR1 reads SQVTM; CDR2 reads ANQGSEA. CDR3 in DNA: TGCAGCGTGGGGGACGTGGGACGATCCTACAATGAGCAGTTCTTC. This translates into CSVGDVGRSYNEQFF.

Notes on this clonotype: Since no conserved phenylalanine or tryptophan closes the CDR3, a read error is the likely cause. The CDR3 is CAWSVESQPYNEQFL. CDR3 DNA: TGTGCCTGGAGTGTCGAGTCCCAGCCCTACAATGAGCAGTTCTTA. The rearrangement uses TRBV30 and TRBJ2-1; D not resolved. This CDR3 has 15 amino acids. Germline V gene data show CDR1 as GTSNPN and CDR2 as SVGIG (reference sequence). V dropped 0 bases and J dropped 2 bases, with 11 bases sitting between them.

This clonotype was counted ten times or more. The J gene is TRBJ1-1, the V gene TRBV20-1, with D maybe TRBD1 (5 bases). Trimming took off 3 bases at V and 1 base at J, with 9 bases between the two ends. CDR1 and CDR2 from the germline V gene are DFQATT and SNEGSKA (reference sequence). This CDR3 spans 13 amino acids. The CDR3 bases are TGCAGTGCTAGGGGGGGGTGGAACACTGAAGCTTTCTTT. It is translated as CSARGGWNTEAFF.

This chain uses TRBV15 with TRBJ2-1, with D perhaps TRBD1 or TRBD2 (5 bases each). Germline CDR1 LNHNV, CDR2 YYDKDF (reference sequence). The CDR3 is made up of 13 amino acids. The V end was cut by 2 bases, the J end by 10 bases, with 12 bases between. The CDR3 sequence is CATSRTPGPEQFF. The CDR3 coding sequence is TGTGCCACCAGCAGAACCCCGGGACCAGAGCAGTTCTTC.

This clonotype came up many times. V and J are TRBV7-8 and TRBJ1-3; D not certain. The CDR3 contains 19 residues. V lost 0 bases and J 1 base, leaving 19 bases between the germline ends. CDR1 SGHVS and CDR2 FQNEAQ come from the germline V gene. CDR3 sequence (DNA): TGTGCCAGCAGCTTAGCCCCCGCGGCCTTACCCTCTTCTGGAAACACCATATATTTT. It specifies CASSLAPAALPSSGNTIYF.

In its sample, this clonotype was seen many times. This chain joins TRBV4-2 and TRBJ1-3, with a weak D call TRBD1 (6 bases). The germline V and J ends were trimmed by 0 bases and 0 bases, with 9 bases remaining between them. The CDR3 is 16 amino acids. From germline, CDR1 is LGHNA and CDR2 YNFKEQ. The CDR3 spells CASSQERDTSGNTIYF. CDR3 nucleotide sequence: TGTGCCAGCAGCCAAGAGAGGGACACCTCTGGAAACACCATATATTTT.

This clonotype occurred many times. The V and J genes are TRBV7-6 and TRBJ2-1, with 7 bases lining up with TRBD1. CDR3 length: 14 amino acids. The V gene end was trimmed by 0 bases and the J gene end by 7 bases; junction bases not matched to a gene: 3. Per the germline V gene, CDR1 is SGHVS and CDR2 is FNYEAQ. The CDR3 nucleotides are TGTGCCAGCAGCTTAGCTCCAGGGGGTAATGAGCAGTTCTTC. Amino acids: CASSLAPGGNEQFF.

The chain has TRBV5-1 and TRBJ2-2; the match to TRBD1 covers 12 bases. The V gene's germline CDR1 is SGHRS and CDR2 YFSETQ. V lost 6 bases and J lost 6; bases outside the gene matches: 6. The CDR3 loop spans 15 amino acids. CDR3 sequence (DNA): TGCGCCAGCACCCGGGACAGGGGGCTTGCCGGGGAGCTGTTTTTT. It specifies CASTRDRGLAGELFF. Looking up the rest from reference TRBV5-1 and TRBJ2-2 gives the full variable domain: KAGVTQTPRYLIKTRGQQVTLSCSPISGHRSVSWYQQTPGQGLQFLFEYFSETQRNKGNFPGRFSGRQFSNSRSEMNVSTLELGDSALYLCASTRDRGLAGELFFGEGSRLTVL.

This clonotype has a count of ten or more. At one end, the junction sequence differs from germline, possibly due to a read error. The genes are TRBV7-6 and TRBJ2-5, with a tentative D call TRBD2 (6 bases). CDR3 length: 14 amino acids. The germline gives CDR1 SGHVS, CDR2 FNYEAQ. CDR3 nucleotides: TGTGCCAGCAGCGTAGCGGCGGGCCAAGAGACCCAGTACTTC. Translation: CASSVAAGQETQYF.

Only a few counts were recorded for this clonotype. The V gene is TRBV12-3 or TRBV12-4, the J gene TRBJ2-2, with 7 bases that match TRBD1. The V and J ends lost 5 bases and 6 bases, in that order; junction bases with no gene match: 9. This CDR3 has 15 amino acids. The CDR3 coding sequence is TGTGCCAGCAGTATAAGACAGGGTGTGGCCGGGGAGCTGTTTTTT. This codes for CASSIRQGVAGELFF.

This clonotype was seen a few times. The rearrangement joins TRBV20-1 to TRBJ2-5, with D possibly being TRBD1 or TRBD2 (5 bases each). CDR3 length equals 12 residues. V shed 3 bases and J shed 2 bases, with 7 bases lying between them. Germline CDR1 DFQATT, CDR2 SNEGSKA (reference sequence). The CDR3: CSARGVQETQYF. The CDR3 bases are TGCAGTGCTAGGGGGGTTCAAGAGACCCAGTACTTC.

This clonotype has at least ten counts. The gene calls are TRBV7-2 and TRBJ1-1; 7 nucleotides align to TRBD1. Germline CDR1 SGHTA, CDR2 FQGNSA. The J segment lost 4 bases and the V segment lost 1 base, leaving 6 bases of the junction unmatched. The length of the CDR3 is 15 residues. The CDR3 protein is CASSLVGGASTEAFF. The CDR3 nucleotides read TGTGCCAGCAGCTTAGTAGGGGGCGCGAGCACTGAAGCTTTCTTT. The full variable domain, rest sourced from reference TRBV7-2 and TRBJ1-1, is GAGVSQSPSNKVTEKGKDVELRCDPISGHTALYWYRQSLGQGLEFLIYFQGNSAPDKSGLPSDRFSAERTGGSVSTLTIQRTQQEDSAVYLCASSLVGGASTEAFFGQGTRLTVV.

This clonotype was seen more than once but under ten times. V and J are TRBV5-6 and TRBJ1-5; TRBD1 might be the D (5 bases). Trimming removed 0 bases from V and 0 bases from J, with 10 bases in between. The V gene's germline CDR1 is SGHDT and CDR2 YYEEEE. The CDR3 loop spans 16 amino acids. The CDR3 bases are TGTGCCAGCAGCTTGGGTGGGACCTATAGCAATCAGCCCCAGCATTTT. Encoded protein: CASSLGGTYSNQPQHF.

This clonotype was observed a handful of times. The rearrangement links TRBV2 to TRBJ1-2; D uncertain. The CDR3 contains 14 residues. V lost 1 base to trimming and J lost 3 bases, with 9 bases between them. Germline V gene lookup returns CDR1 SNHLY and CDR2 FYNNEI. The CDR3 loop reads CASSEVGDDYGYTF. DNA for the CDR3: TGTGCCAGCAGTGAAGTGGGCGACGACTATGGCTACACCTTC.

This clonotype appeared a few times. The chain recombines TRBV18 with TRBJ2-7, with D maybe TRBD1 (6 bases). Trimming took 2 bases from V and 3 from J, leaving 11 bases between them. Per germline, CDR1 KGHSH and CDR2 LQKENI. The CDR3 has 14 residues. CDR3 bases: TGTGCCAGCTCACCATCTTTGGACAGCTACGAGCAGTACTTC. It encodes CASSPSLDSYEQYF.

As for this clonotype: Sequence at one end of the junction differs from germline and may be a read error. The rearrangement links TRBV20-1 to TRBJ1-5, with TRBD1 matching over 7 bases. The CDR3 runs 15 residues. The germline gives CDR1 DFQATT, CDR2 SNEGSKA (reference sequence). In DNA, the CDR3 is TGCAGTGCTAGATCCCGGGACAGACCCAATCAGCCCCGGCATTTT. It translates to CSARSRDRPNQPRHF.

V usage is TRBV28 and J usage is TRBJ2-1; 12 bases fit TRBD2. The trim removed 6 bases at V and 6 bases at J, leaving 3 bases unmatched. The germline V gene has CDR1 MDHEN and CDR2 SYDVKM. This CDR3 region has 14 residues. The CDR3 sequence: CASRILAGGNEQFF. The CDR3 DNA reads as TGTGCCAGCAGAATACTAGCGGGAGGCAATGAGCAGTTCTTC.

A word on this clonotype: Just one base apart from a much larger clone, this may be a read error. This sequence joins TRBV28 and TRBJ1-2; D is possibly TRBD1 (6 bases). Germline loops: CDR1 MDHEN, CDR2 SYDVKM. The CDR3 runs 13 residues. V shed 10 bases and J shed 7 bases, with 19 bases lying between them. The CDR3 sequence is CATEQDRPCGYTF. CDR3 nucleotides: TGTGCCACCGAACAGGACAGACCCTGTGGCTACACCTTC.

Comments on this clonotype: One end of the junction is discordant with germline, which a read error may explain. This chain links TRBV5-5 with TRBJ1-1; weak D call: TRBD1 (6 bases). Germline loops: CDR1 SGHKS, CDR2 YYEKEE (reference sequence). There are 16 residues in the CDR3. Here the CDR3 DNA reads TGTGCCAGCAGCTCTGGACAGCAGTTATTGAACCCTGAAGCTTTCTTT. Protein product: CASSSGQQLLNPEAFF.

This clonotype was recorded a few times. The gene calls are TRBV15 and TRBJ2-1; 9 bases fit TRBD2. The V gene end was trimmed by 0 bases and the J gene end by 5 bases; junction bases not matched to a gene: 14. Germline values: CDR1 LNHNV, CDR2 YYDKDF (reference sequence). This CDR3 region has 19 residues. This CDR3 is CATSREVSRGGPGDNEQFF. The CDR3, as DNA: TGTGCCACCAGCAGAGAAGTATCGCGGGGGGGGCCCGGTGACAATGAGCAGTTCTTC.

There are many counts of this clonotype. This rearrangement joins TRBV6-1 to TRBJ2-1, with a weak D call TRBD2 (5 bases). V lost 4 bases and J lost 5, with 18 bases in between. CDR3 length: 16 residues. CDR1 is MNHNS and CDR2 is SASEGT in the germline V gene. Here the CDR3 reads CASSGLRGNGNNEQFF. The CDR3 region has the DNA TGTGCCAGCAGTGGCCTTCGGGGTAACGGCAACAATGAGCAGTTCTTC.